This note documents a single T cell receptor beta chain sequence. Its antigen is as yet unknown. The trim removed 5 bases at V and 3 bases at J, leaving 21 bases unmatched. Germline V gives CDR1 MDHEN, CDR2 SYDVKM. The CDR3 spans 19 residues. The time point is: blood 2 weeks post-SBRT. The treatment: 15 Gy SBRT to primary tumor, nephrectomy 4 weeks later. The tumor was a clear cell renal cell carcinoma. This specimen comes from a study of radiation and T cells in renal cell carcinoma. Study-wide points: Top tumor clonotypes rose in blood 2 weeks post-radiation, then contracted. Pretreatment tumor biopsies were lacking, so baseline clonotypes are unknown.

The repertoire was sequenced with immunoSEQ multiplex PCR; TCRdb's copy has only in-frame clones and lacks some. Of roughly 78,000 clones listed, about 81% are singletons. The V gene is TRBV28, the J gene TRBJ1-1; 7 bases match TRBD1. This receptor was identified in a man between 60 and 75 years old with renal cell carcinoma. Here the sequenced sample was blood, taken from a patient whose treatment included radiotherapy and nephrectomy. The CDR3 DNA sequence: TGTGCCAGCAGTCTGATTACCCAATACAGGGGAAACCTTGACACTGAAGCTTTCTTT. Its protein product is CASSLITQYRGNLDTEAFF.